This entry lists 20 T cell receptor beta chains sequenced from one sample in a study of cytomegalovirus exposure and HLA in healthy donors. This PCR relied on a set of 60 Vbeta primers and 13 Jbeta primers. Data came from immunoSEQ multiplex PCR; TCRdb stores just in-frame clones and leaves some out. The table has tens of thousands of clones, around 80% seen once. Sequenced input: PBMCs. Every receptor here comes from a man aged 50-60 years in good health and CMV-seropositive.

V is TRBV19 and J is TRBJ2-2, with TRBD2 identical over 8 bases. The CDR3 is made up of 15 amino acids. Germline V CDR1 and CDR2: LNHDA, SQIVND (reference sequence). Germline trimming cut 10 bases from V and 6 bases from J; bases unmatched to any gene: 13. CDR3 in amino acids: CATKSSGSSAGELFF. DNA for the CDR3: TGTGCCACCAAGAGCAGCGGGAGCTCTGCCGGGGAGCTGTTTTTT.

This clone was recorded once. CDR3 bases: TGTGCCAGCAGCCAACAGGGGCGAGGCTACACCTTC. This gives the protein CASSQQGRGYTF. The chain uses TRBV7-6 and TRBJ1-2; 7 bases map to TRBD1. The CDR3 contains 12 residues. After removal of 5 bases from V and 8 bases from J, the junction contained 5 bases not matched to a gene. CDR1 is SGHVS and CDR2 is FNYEAQ in the germline V gene.

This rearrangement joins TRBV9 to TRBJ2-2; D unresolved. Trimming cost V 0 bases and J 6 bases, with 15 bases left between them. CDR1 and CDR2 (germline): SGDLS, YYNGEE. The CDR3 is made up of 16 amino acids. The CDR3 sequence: CASSVAQFPAAGELFF. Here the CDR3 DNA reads TGTGCCAGCAGCGTAGCCCAGTTTCCGGCGGCCGGGGAGCTGTTTTTT.

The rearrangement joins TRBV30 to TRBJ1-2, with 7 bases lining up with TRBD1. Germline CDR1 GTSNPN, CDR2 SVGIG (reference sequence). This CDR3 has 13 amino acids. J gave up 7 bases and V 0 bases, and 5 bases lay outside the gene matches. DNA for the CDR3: TGTGCCTGGAGTGTAGGGGGCAGGGCTGGCTACACCTTC. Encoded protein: CAWSVGGRAGYTF.

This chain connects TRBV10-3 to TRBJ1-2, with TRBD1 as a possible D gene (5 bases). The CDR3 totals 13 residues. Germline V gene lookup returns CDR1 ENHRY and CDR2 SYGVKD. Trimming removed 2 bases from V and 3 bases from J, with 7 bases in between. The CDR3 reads CAISETGDYGYTF. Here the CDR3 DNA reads TGTGCCATCAGTGAGACAGGAGACTATGGCTACACCTTC.

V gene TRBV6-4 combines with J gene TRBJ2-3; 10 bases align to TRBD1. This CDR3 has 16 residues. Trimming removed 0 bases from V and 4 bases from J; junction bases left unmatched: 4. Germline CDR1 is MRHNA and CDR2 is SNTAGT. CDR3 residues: CASSDSETGGADTQYF. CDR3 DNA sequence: TGTGCCAGCAGTGACTCCGAGACAGGGGGCGCAGATACGCAGTATTTT.

The CDR3, as DNA: TGTGCCAGTAGCACTTTAACGGGACTTTACGAGCAGTACTTC. The encoded protein is CASSTLTGLYEQYF. J is TRBJ2-7 and V is TRBV19, with a possible D match to TRBD2 (6 bases). The V gene's germline CDR1 is LNHDA and CDR2 SQIVND (reference sequence). The CDR3 is 14 residues long. V lost 6 bases, J lost 4 bases, and 16 bases lay in between.

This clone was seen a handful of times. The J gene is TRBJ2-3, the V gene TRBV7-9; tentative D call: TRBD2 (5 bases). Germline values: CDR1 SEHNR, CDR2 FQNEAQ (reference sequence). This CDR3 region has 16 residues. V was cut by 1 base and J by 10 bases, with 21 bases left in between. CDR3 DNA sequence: TGTGCCAGCAGCTTAGTGGTATCGGACTCGGTAGTTTCGCAGTATTTT. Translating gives CASSLVVSDSVVSQYF. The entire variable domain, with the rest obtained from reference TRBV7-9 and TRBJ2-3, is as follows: DTGVSQNPRHKITKRGQNVTFRCDPISEHNRLYWYRQTLGQGPEFLTYFQNEAQLEKSRLLSDRFSAERPKGSFSTLEIQRTEQGDSAMYLCASSLVVSDSVVSQYFGPGTRLTVL.

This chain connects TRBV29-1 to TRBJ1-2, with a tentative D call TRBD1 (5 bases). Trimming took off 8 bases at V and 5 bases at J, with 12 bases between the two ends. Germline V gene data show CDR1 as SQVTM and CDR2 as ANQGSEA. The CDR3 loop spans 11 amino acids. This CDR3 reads CSTTVIYGYTF. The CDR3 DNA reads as TGCAGCACGACAGTTATATATGGCTACACCTTC.

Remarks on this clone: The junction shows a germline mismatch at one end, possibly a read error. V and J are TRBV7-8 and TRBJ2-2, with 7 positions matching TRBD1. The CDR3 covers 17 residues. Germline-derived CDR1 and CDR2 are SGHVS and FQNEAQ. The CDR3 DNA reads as TGTGCCGGCAGCTTAGTAGTCGGGACAGTATACACCGGGGAGCTGTTTTTT. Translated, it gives CAGSLVVGTVYTGELFF.

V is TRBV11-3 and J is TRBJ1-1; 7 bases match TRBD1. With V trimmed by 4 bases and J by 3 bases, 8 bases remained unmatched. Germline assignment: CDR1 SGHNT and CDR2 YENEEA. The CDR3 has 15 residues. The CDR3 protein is CASSSRTGWDTEAFF. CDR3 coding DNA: TGTGCCAGCAGCTCAAGGACAGGCTGGGACACTGAAGCTTTCTTT.

The CDR3 bases are TGTGCCAGCAGCTCTTTAGCGGGAGACCCCCCGGACGAGCAGTACTTC. Translated: CASSSLAGDPPDEQYF. The rearrangement uses TRBV7-6 and TRBJ2-5; TRBD2 agrees at 9 bases. The J call is uncertain, as TRBJ2-7 better fits the DNA end. The CDR3 totals 16 residues. The V gene's germline CDR1 is SGHVS and CDR2 FNYEAQ.

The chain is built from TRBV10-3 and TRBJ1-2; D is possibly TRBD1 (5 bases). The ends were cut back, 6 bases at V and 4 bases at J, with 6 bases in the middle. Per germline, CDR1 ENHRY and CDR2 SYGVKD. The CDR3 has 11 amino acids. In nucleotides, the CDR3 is TGTGCCATCAGACAGGTCTATGGCTACACCTTC. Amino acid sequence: CAIRQVYGYTF.

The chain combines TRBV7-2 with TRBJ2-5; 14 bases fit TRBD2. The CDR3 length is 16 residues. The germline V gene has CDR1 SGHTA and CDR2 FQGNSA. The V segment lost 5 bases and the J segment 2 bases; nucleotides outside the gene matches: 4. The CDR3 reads CASSAGLAGGQETQYF. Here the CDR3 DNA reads TGTGCCAGCAGCGCCGGACTAGCGGGAGGACAAGAGACCCAGTACTTC.

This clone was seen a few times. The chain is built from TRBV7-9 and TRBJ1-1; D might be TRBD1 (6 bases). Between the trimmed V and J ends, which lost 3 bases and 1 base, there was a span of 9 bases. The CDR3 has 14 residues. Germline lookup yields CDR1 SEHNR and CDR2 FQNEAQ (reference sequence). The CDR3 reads CASSFQGGNTEAFF. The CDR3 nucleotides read TGTGCCAGCAGCTTCCAAGGGGGGAACACTGAAGCTTTCTTT.

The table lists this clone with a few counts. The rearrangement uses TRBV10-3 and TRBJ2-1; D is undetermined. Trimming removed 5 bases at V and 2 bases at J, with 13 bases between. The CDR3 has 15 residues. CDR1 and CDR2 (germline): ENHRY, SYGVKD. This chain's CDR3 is CAISYGGQTYNEQFF. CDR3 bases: TGTGCCATCAGTTACGGCGGCCAAACCTACAATGAGCAGTTCTTC.

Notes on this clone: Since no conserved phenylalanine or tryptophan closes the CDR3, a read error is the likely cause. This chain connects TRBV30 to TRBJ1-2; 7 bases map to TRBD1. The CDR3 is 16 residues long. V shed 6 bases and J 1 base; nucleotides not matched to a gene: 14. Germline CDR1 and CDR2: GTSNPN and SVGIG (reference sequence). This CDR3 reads CACPRGGTAVNYGYTL. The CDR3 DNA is TGTGCCTGCCCTAGAGGGGGGACAGCCGTTAACTATGGCTACACCCTC.

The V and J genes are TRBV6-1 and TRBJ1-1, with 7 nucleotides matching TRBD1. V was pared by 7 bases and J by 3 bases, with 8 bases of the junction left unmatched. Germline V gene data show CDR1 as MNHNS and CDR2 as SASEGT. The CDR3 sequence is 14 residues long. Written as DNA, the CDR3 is TGTGCCAGCACGTACAGGGGAGAGGACACTGAAGCTTTCTTT. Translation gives CASTYRGEDTEAFF.

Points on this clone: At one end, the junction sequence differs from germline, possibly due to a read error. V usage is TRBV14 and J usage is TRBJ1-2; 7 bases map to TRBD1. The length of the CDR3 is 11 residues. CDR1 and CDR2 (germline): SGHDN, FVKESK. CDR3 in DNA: TGTGCCAGCAGCCGACAGGGTCCTCTAGCCTTC. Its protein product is CASSRQGPLAF.

As DNA, the CDR3 is TGTGCCAGTAAATGGGGGGCTGGGGCCAACGTCCTGACTTTC. The encoded protein is CASKWGAGANVLTF. The chain carries TRBV19 and TRBJ2-6, with a possible D match to TRBD2 (6 bases). The CDR3 consists of 14 residues. Germline assignment: CDR1 LNHDA and CDR2 SQIVND (reference sequence). V lost 7 bases and J 2 bases, leaving 9 bases between the germline ends.